These 15 T cell receptor beta chains were all obtained from the same sample, sequenced in a study of Graves' ophthalmopathy and Graves' hyperthyroidism. Investigators amplified TCR beta CDR3 regions from RNA transcripts. First-round RT-PCR relied on HTBI primers, and a second-round multiplex PCR came next. TCRdb fed the multiplex PCR reads into MiXCR, producing one record per CDR3 protein. The sample holds 40,000 to 45,000 distinct CDR3 sequences; about 51% are singletons and the top ten take less than 20%. Material for sequencing was peripheral blood. The receptors derive from an adult man with Graves' ophthalmopathy.

The chain uses TRBV7-9 and TRBJ1-3, with D possibly TRBD1 on 5 matching bases. This CDR3 has 17 amino acids. The V end was cut by 6 bases, the J end by 3 bases, with 21 bases between. Germline CDR1 SEHNR, CDR2 FQNEAQ (reference sequence). The CDR3 coding sequence is TGTGCCAGCAGTTTTCAGGGCAGCCTTTCCATTGGAAACACCATATATTTT. It translates to CASSFQGSLSIGNTIYF.

This chain uses TRBV24-1 with TRBJ1-5, with D perhaps TRBD1 (6 bases). The CDR3 contains 14 residues. Between the trimmed V and J ends, which lost 8 bases and 3 bases, there was a span of 13 bases. Looked up from germline, CDR1 is KGHDR and CDR2 is SFDVKD. The CDR3 bases are TGTGCCACCAAAGAGGGGGGGGACAATCAGCCCCAGCATTTT. It encodes CATKEGGDNQPQHF.

Of note for this clonotype: This may be a read error: a much more frequent sequence differs by one nucleotide. The CDR3 does not close with the conserved phenylalanine or tryptophan, likely indicating a read error. The limits of the CDR3 on the DNA are not certain, so only TCRdb's listed CDR3 is given. V usage is TRBV12-2 and J usage is TRBJ2-4; the table names TRBD2, a call not compared with the DNA. TRBV12-2 corresponds to a pseudogene. The CDR3 length is 14 residues, termini included. CDR3 region: CASRITGQGGIQYC.

The J gene is TRBJ1-5, the V gene TRBV20-1, with D possibly being TRBD1 (5 bases). There are 17 residues in the CDR3. The V and J ends lost 6 bases and 3 bases respectively, with 24 bases between them. CDR1 is DFQATT and CDR2 is SNEGSKA in the germline V gene (reference sequence). CDR3 sequence reads: CSASVGRGRVHNQPQHF. For the CDR3, the DNA is TGCAGTGCCAGCGTGGGCCGTGGCAGGGTCCACAATCAGCCCCAGCATTTT.

The chain joins TRBV20-1 to TRBJ1-4, with 8 bases matching TRBD1. From germline, CDR1 is DFQATT and CDR2 SNEGSKA (reference sequence). The CDR3 runs 14 residues. V lost 5 bases to trimming and J lost 8 bases; unmatched junction nucleotides: 10. This CDR3 reads CSAGLAGGREKLFF. The DNA for the CDR3 is TGCAGTGCTGGACTCGCAGGGGGCAGAGAAAAACTGTTTTTT.

The rearrangement uses TRBV6-5 and TRBJ1-1; D not certain. CDR1 and CDR2 from the germline V gene are MNHEY and SVGAGI. There are 11 residues in the CDR3. Trimming took 7 bases from V and 8 from J, leaving 11 bases between them. CDR3 residues: CASIRFGEAFF. The CDR3 DNA reads TGTGCCAGCATACGATTCGGGGAAGCTTTCTTT.

This clonotype rates as medium-sized. The chain combines TRBV29-1 with TRBJ1-2; TRBD1 is a possible D gene (5 bases). The V end lost 7 bases, the J end lost 4 bases, and 16 bases lay between the germline ends. The germline V gene encodes CDR1 SQVTM and CDR2 ANQGSEA. The CDR3 loop spans 13 amino acids. The CDR3 DNA reads as TGCAGCGCCAAGAAAGGGGCGGCCTATGGCTACACCTTC. As protein: CSAKKGAAYGYTF.

This clonotype was seen many times. The gene calls are TRBV19 and TRBJ1-1; D might be TRBD1 (6 bases). Deletions cut 4 bases from V and 5 bases from J, with 14 bases between. The germline gives CDR1 LNHDA, CDR2 SQIVND (reference sequence). The CDR3 is 14 residues long. CDR3 residues: CASSTQGGGTEAFF. The CDR3 region has the DNA TGTGCCAGTAGTACTCAGGGAGGGGGGACTGAAGCTTTCTTT.

The rearrangement joins TRBV7-2 to TRBJ1-1; D is ambiguous. Looked up from germline, CDR1 is SGHTA and CDR2 is FQGNSA. The CDR3 sequence is 14 residues long. The ends were cut back, 1 base at V and 1 base at J, with 7 bases in the middle. CDR3 residues: CASSLGRQNTEAFF. CDR3 bases: TGTGCCAGCAGCTTAGGGAGACAGAACACTGAAGCTTTCTTT.

The CDR3 DNA is TGCAGTGCTAACAGGGCGGGCTACAATGAGCAGTTCTTC. This encodes CSANRAGYNEQFF. The chain links TRBV20-1 to TRBJ2-1, with D possibly TRBD1 on 6 matching bases. The CDR3 runs 13 residues. The germline V gene encodes CDR1 DFQATT and CDR2 SNEGSKA (reference sequence). V was shortened by 4 bases and J by 3 bases, with 10 bases between the two germline ends.

A few counts support this clonotype. The chain employs TRBV10-1 and TRBJ1-5; D may be TRBD1 (6 bases). The V gene's germline CDR1 is WNHNN and CDR2 SYGVQD (reference sequence). V lost 8 bases to trimming and J lost 7 bases, with 18 bases between them. The CDR3 extends over 14 amino acids. For the CDR3, the DNA is TGCGCCAGCCGATTAAGGGGGTTTGTCCAGCCCCAGCATTTT. It encodes CASRLRGFVQPQHF.

This clonotype has a count of ten or more. The chain couples TRBV4-3 to TRBJ2-5; the D gene is possibly TRBD2 (7 bases). In germline, CDR1 is LGHNA, CDR2 YSLEER. V lost 1 base, J lost 5 bases, and 20 bases lay in between. This CDR3 region has 17 residues. This CDR3 reads CASSQVLGGGRGETQYF. In nucleotides, the CDR3 is TGCGCCAGCAGCCAAGTGCTGGGGGGGGGGCGAGGTGAGACCCAGTACTTC.

This clonotype has just one count. The V and J genes are TRBV12-5 and TRBJ1-2, with unresolved D. V gave up 2 bases and J gave up 9 bases, with 16 bases separating them. The CDR3 is made up of 14 amino acids. Per germline, CDR1 LGHNT and CDR2 FRNRAP. The CDR3 DNA is TGTGCTAGTGGTTTGTGGGAGAGTTCGACCCGCTACACCTTC. It encodes CASGLWESSTRYTF.

This clonotype was detected ten times or more. V gene TRBV6-2 or TRBV6-3 combines with J gene TRBJ2-6; D unclear. The germline CDR1 and CDR2 sequences are MNHEY and SVGEGT. The ends were cut back, 4 bases at V and 1 base at J, with 8 bases in the middle. The CDR3 consists of 15 residues. The CDR3 DNA is TGTGCCAGCAGTTTAACATTATCTGGGGCCAACGTCCTGACTTTC. This codes for CASSLTLSGANVLTF.

A word on this clonotype: Germline and junction disagree at one end, which may indicate a read error. The chain recombines TRBV7-7 with TRBJ2-3; 12 nucleotides align to TRBD2. Germline CDR1 SSHAT, CDR2 FNYEAQ (reference sequence). This CDR3 has 16 residues. Here the CDR3 DNA reads TGTGCTAGCAGCAGGGGGCTAGCGGGAGGGCCAGATACGCAGTATTTT. Protein product: CASSRGLAGGPDTQYF.